The clone carrying this T cell receptor (beta chain) has just one count. What it binds is not known. The PCR used 60 Vbeta and 13 Jbeta primers. Authors' data handling: Some 12 million shared chains were among the roughly 80 million unique TCR beta chains that a later analysis counted. Generated by immunoSEQ multiplex PCR, the TCRdb table keeps only in-frame clones and is missing some. V, J and clone size reflect that table, while D and trimming were determined from the DNA. The sample records about 140,000 clones, approximately 82% being singletons. There are 14 residues in the CDR3. Trimming stripped 6 bases from V and 3 bases from J, with 14 bases between. Germline V gene sequence: CDR1 MDHEN, CDR2 SYDVKM. The sample is drawn from a study of cytomegalovirus exposure and HLA in healthy donors. Overall study findings and caveats: A later analysis found TCR association rates differed by HLA locus, highest for DRB1 and lowest for HLA-C. Earlier analysis looked at TCR beta V segments, and most were productive about 87% or about 30% of the time. Analysis was carried out at a later point, and it linked a missense DCLRE1C variant to TCR beta V- and J-gene trimming.

The sequence came from a man between 18 and 29 years old in good health and CMV-seropositive. The chain links TRBV28 to TRBJ2-5; maybe TRBD2 (7 bases). The sequenced material came from PBMCs. CDR3 coding DNA: TGTGCCAGCAGCCCGGGGGGCCGAGAAGAGACCCAGTACTTC. Translation: CASSPGGREETQYF.